This TCR beta chain was identified during a study of shared clonotypes between healthy human individuals. This table comes from immunoSEQ multiplex PCR, and its TCRdb copy is limited to in-frame clones, with some not included. The sample carries hundreds of thousands of clones, around three quarters recorded once. Study-level results: Collection of samples was limited to blood; tissue repertoires likely differ.

To note about this clone: Its specificity is unknown. A much larger clone lies one base from this, so it may be a read error. The final CDR3 position lacks the conserved phenylalanine or tryptophan, pointing to a likely read error.

CDR3 length: 14 residues. CDR1 LGHNA and CDR2 YSLEER come from the germline V gene. With 0 bases removed from V and 5 bases from J, the gap between germline ends came to 10 bases. The rearrangement uses TRBV4-3 and TRBJ1-2; unclear D gene. The clonotype was recovered from a woman between 35 and 50 years old in good health. Some clones in this sample may be carry-over from other donors' samples. Specimen: PBMCs. CDR3 in DNA: TGCGCCAGCAGCCAAGAGTCCGGTCTTTATGGCTACACCCTC. This codes for CASSQESGLYGYTL.